Sequencing of this T cell receptor (beta chain) was carried out in a study of blood T cell repertoires in COVID-19. The V end lost 0 bases, the J end lost 0 bases, and 10 bases lay between the germline ends. Germline CDR1 KGHSH, CDR2 LQKENI. The CDR3 length is 16 residues. Profiling relied on immunoSEQ multiplex PCR, and the TCRdb table lists in-frame clones only, not all of them. Among fewer than 40,000 clones listed, 89% were seen once. This chain connects TRBV18 to TRBJ2-3; D may be TRBD1 (5 bases). This clonotype was sampled from a human donor in a cohort sampled during active COVID-19. The sequenced sample consisted of peripheral blood. DNA of the CDR3: TGTGCCAGCTCACCACCAGGGGTAGCTAGCACAGATACGCAGTATTTT. Its protein is CASSPPGVASTDTQYF.